The T cell receptor (beta chain) described here comes from a study of vaccination effects on CD4 cells after COVID-19. In regard to this clone: Its target is not known.

Profiling relied on immunoSEQ multiplex PCR, and the TCRdb table lists in-frame clones only, not all of them. Among around 69,000 clones listed, roughly 74% were seen once. Before sequencing took place, the ViraFEST assay used viral peptide pools to expand antigen-specific CD4+ T cells. Investigators separated out CD4+ T cells once approximately 11 days of culture had passed. Participants each got two BNT162b2 or mRNA-1273 vaccine doses. V lost 7 bases and J 4 bases, leaving 21 bases between the germline ends. Germline V gene lookup returns CDR1 LGHNT and CDR2 FRNRAP. This CDR3 is built from 16 residues.

The receptor was isolated from a human donor who received a COVID-19 vaccine. The chain couples TRBV12-5 to TRBJ2-3, with D possibly matching TRBD1 (5 bases). Sequencing used CD4+ T cells from PBMCs cultured with HCoV-229E spike peptides, obtained after COVID-19 vaccination. The DNA for the CDR3 is TGTGCTAGTGCCCCCGGCCAGGGATACGCCTCAGATACGCAGTATTTT. The encoded protein is CASAPGQGYASDTQYF.